This is a list of T cell receptor beta chains from one sample in a study of T cell clonotyping in hematopoietic cell transplantation. Only in-frame clones appear in the TCRdb table, and some are missing; sequencing was by immunoSEQ multiplex PCR. The sample has about 19,000 clones, around 86% seen once; the top ten hold roughly 8%. Sequences were derived from peripheral blood mononuclear cells, sampled before stem cell transplant. Receptor source: a man in his fifties or sixties with acute myeloid leukemia. Some clones in this sample may be carry-over from other donors' samples. The CDR3 runs from the conserved cysteine through the conserved F or W. A D gene is named only where the DNA matches it firmly. Clone size appears in some rows only: once, few, many, or a class for an expanded clone.

cdr3_length: 16; d_call: TRBD1; v_call: TRBV6-5; j_call: TRBJ1-1; clone_size: .; cdr3_aa: CASSYSPRGRRTEAFF; cdr3_nt: TGTGCCAGCAGTTACTCCCCCAGGGGGCGAAGGACTGAAGCTTTCTTT
cdr3_length: 16; d_call: .; v_call: TRBV11-2; j_call: TRBJ2-3; clone_size: .; cdr3_aa: CASSLTRQISTDTQYF; cdr3_nt: TGTGCCAGCAGCTTAACCAGACAGATAAGCACAGATACGCAGTATTTT
cdr3_length: 14; d_call: .; v_call: TRBV9; j_call: TRBJ1-1; clone_size: .; cdr3_aa: CASTVGDWSTEAFF; cdr3_nt: TGTGCCAGCACCGTCGGGGATTGGAGCACTGAAGCTTTCTTT
cdr3_length: 12; d_call: .; v_call: TRBV5-1; j_call: TRBJ2-2; clone_size: .; cdr3_aa: CASRDPAGELFF; cdr3_nt: TGCGCCAGCAGGGATCCCGCCGGGGAGCTGTTTTTT
cdr3_length: 13; d_call: .; v_call: TRBV5-1; j_call: TRBJ2-5; clone_size: few; cdr3_aa: CASSTDPQETQYF; cdr3_nt: TGCGCCAGCAGCACGGACCCACAAGAGACCCAGTACTTC
cdr3_length: 15; d_call: TRBD1; v_call: TRBV10-3; j_call: TRBJ2-2; clone_size: few; cdr3_aa: CAISRDRTYTGELFF; cdr3_nt: TGTGCCATCAGTCGGGACAGGACATACACCGGGGAGCTGTTTTTT
cdr3_length: 15; d_call: .; v_call: TRBV4-3; j_call: TRBJ1-2; clone_size: .; cdr3_aa: CASSQAGSANYGYTF; cdr3_nt: TGCGCCAGCAGCCAAGCAGGATCAGCTAACTATGGCTACACCTTC
cdr3_length: 14; d_call: .; v_call: TRBV19; j_call: TRBJ2-1; clone_size: .; cdr3_aa: CASSGGGPRGRQFF; cdr3_nt: TGTGCCAGTAGTGGGGGGGGGCCCCGAGGGCGGCAGTTCTTC
cdr3_length: 14; d_call: TRBD1; v_call: TRBV7-6; j_call: TRBJ2-7; clone_size: .; cdr3_aa: CATRLKQGPYEQYF; cdr3_nt: TGTGCCACCAGGCTCAAACAGGGGCCCTACGAGCAGTACTTC
cdr3_length: 14; d_call: .; v_call: TRBV5-1; j_call: TRBJ1-1; clone_size: .; cdr3_aa: CASSIQGMGTEAFF; cdr3_nt: TGCGCCAGCAGCATACAGGGTATGGGCACTGAAGCTTTCTTT
cdr3_length: 18; d_call: .; v_call: TRBV9; j_call: TRBJ1-3; clone_size: .; cdr3_aa: CASSVGARTVDSGNTIYF; cdr3_nt: TGTGCCAGCAGCGTAGGAGCAAGGACAGTTGATTCTGGAAACACCATATATTTT
cdr3_length: 13; d_call: .; v_call: TRBV4-3; j_call: TRBJ1-2; clone_size: few; cdr3_aa: CASSQGMGYGYTF; cdr3_nt: TGCGCCAGCAGCCAAGGGATGGGCTATGGCTACACCTTC
cdr3_length: 14; d_call: .; v_call: TRBV19; j_call: TRBJ2-2; clone_size: .; cdr3_aa: CASSIGTQTGELFF; cdr3_nt: TGTGCCAGTAGTATCGGGACACAGACCGGGGAGCTGTTTTTT
cdr3_length: 13; d_call: .; v_call: TRBV6-5; j_call: TRBJ1-3; clone_size: .; cdr3_aa: CASSYSSGNTIYF; cdr3_nt: TGTGCCAGCAGTTATAGCTCTGGAAACACCATATATTTT
cdr3_length: 13; d_call: .; v_call: TRBV27; j_call: TRBJ1-4; clone_size: .; cdr3_aa: CASSLEGQEKLFF; cdr3_nt: TGTGCCAGCAGTTTAGAGGGTCAGGAAAAACTGTTTTTT
cdr3_length: 13; d_call: .; v_call: TRBV6-6; j_call: TRBJ2-1; clone_size: .; cdr3_aa: CASSYWEADEQFF; cdr3_nt: TGTGCCAGCAGTTACTGGGAAGCTGATGAGCAGTTCTTC
cdr3_length: 14; d_call: .; v_call: TRBV19; j_call: TRBJ2-1; clone_size: few; cdr3_aa: CASSIATGNNEQFF; cdr3_nt: TGTGCCAGTAGTATCGCGACTGGGAACAATGAGCAGTTCTTC